Each of the 19 T cell receptor beta chains below was sequenced from the same sample in a study of CD8+ T cells in alopecia areata. The sequencing template was cDNA reverse transcribed from extracted RNA. This table comes from immunoSEQ multiplex PCR, and its TCRdb copy is limited to in-frame clones, with some not included. The table lists roughly 140,000 clones, around half of them singletons. Sample: CD8+ T cells sorted from blood, taken at week 0. These receptors all stem from a human donor with alopecia areata.

The chain has TRBV5-6 and TRBJ1-5; no firm D call. This CDR3 is built from 15 residues. V was shortened by 3 bases and J by 2 bases, with 12 bases between the two germline ends. CDR1 and CDR2 (germline): SGHDT, YYEEEE. CDR3 coding DNA: TGTGCCAGCAGCTCGGGAGCGGGTGGCAATCAGCCCCAGCATTTT. Translated, it gives CASSSGAGGNQPQHF.

The chain employs TRBV28 and TRBJ2-7; maybe TRBD2 (6 bases). Deletions cut 10 bases from V and 4 bases from J, with 17 bases between. The CDR3 covers 13 residues. CDR1 is MDHEN, CDR2 SYDVKM, per germline. Here the CDR3 DNA reads TGTGCCACCCGGACTACCTCGGGTTACGAGCAGTACTTC. This codes for CATRTTSGYEQYF.

V and J are TRBV11-2 and TRBJ2-7; 9 nucleotides match TRBD2. The germline V gene encodes CDR1 SGHAT and CDR2 FQNNGV. The V gene end was trimmed by 4 bases and the J gene end by 6 bases; junction bases not matched to a gene: 10. The CDR3 consists of 15 residues. Written as DNA, the CDR3 is TGTGCCAGCAGCTCCAACCAGGGACTAGCAGTCGAGCAGTACTTC. It yields the protein CASSSNQGLAVEQYF.

This clone was counted a few times. V is TRBV12-5 and J is TRBJ1-1; D uncertain. The CDR3 extends over 13 amino acids. V shed 6 bases and J shed 0 bases, with 8 bases lying between them. Germline CDR1 LGHNT, CDR2 FRNRAP. The CDR3 loop reads CASGEHMNTEAFF. The CDR3 coding sequence is TGTGCTAGTGGGGAGCACATGAACACTGAAGCTTTCTTT.

The CDR3 sequence: CAWSAGTGVSYEQYF. As DNA, the CDR3 is TGTGCCTGGAGCGCAGGAACAGGGGTCTCCTACGAGCAGTACTTC. The chain uses TRBV30 and TRBJ2-7; TRBD1 aligns across 7 bases. With V trimmed by 3 bases and J by 0 bases, 8 bases remained unmatched. From germline, CDR1 is GTSNPN and CDR2 SVGIG (reference sequence). CDR3 length: 15 amino acids.

This clone was counted once. This chain joins TRBV7-2 and TRBJ2-7; 10 positions agree with TRBD1. CDR3 length: 14 residues. Germline CDR1 and CDR2: SGHTA and FQGNSA. V was clipped by 3 bases and J by 3 bases; unmatched bases: 2. The chain's CDR3 is CASSLGQGNYEQYF. DNA for the CDR3: TGTGCCAGCAGCTTGGGACAGGGGAACTACGAGCAGTACTTC.

The V and J genes are TRBV19 and TRBJ1-1, with unresolved D. CDR3 size: 14 residues. CDR1 is LNHDA, CDR2 SQIVND, per germline (reference sequence). The V end was cut by 3 bases, the J end by 0 bases, with 8 bases between. CDR3 loop: CASSINPMNTEAFF. CDR3 in DNA: TGTGCCAGTAGTATTAATCCCATGAACACTGAAGCTTTCTTT.

This clone was recorded a few times. V is TRBV13 and J is TRBJ2-7; the D gene is possibly TRBD1 (6 bases). Per the germline V gene, CDR1 is PRHDT and CDR2 is FYEKMQ (reference sequence). This CDR3 has 15 residues. Trimming took off 8 bases at V and 7 bases at J, with 24 bases between the two ends. The CDR3 DNA reads as TGTGCCAGCTCCCCCCTGGGACAAGGGGCGTGGGAGCAGTACTTC. Translation gives CASSPLGQGAWEQYF.

With regard to this clone: With a far larger clone one base away, a read error is the likely cause. The rearrangement links TRBV6-5 to TRBJ2-1; unclear D gene. Trimming removed 4 bases at V and 4 bases at J, with 2 bases between. This CDR3 comprises 11 residues. Germline V CDR1 and CDR2: MNHEY, SVGAGI. CDR3 amino acids: CASSLYNEQFF. The CDR3 DNA is TGTGCCAGCAGTTTATACAATGAGCAGTTCTTC.

V usage is TRBV7-9 and J usage is TRBJ2-1, with 7 bases lining up with TRBD2. The CDR3 spans 14 residues. Germline CDR1 is SEHNR and CDR2 is FQNEAQ (reference sequence). Trimming cost V 6 bases and J 3 bases; bases outside gene matches: 5. CDR3 region: CASSPGGFYNEQFF. The CDR3 coding sequence is TGTGCCAGCAGTCCCGGGGGGTTCTACAATGAGCAGTTCTTC.

Only a few counts were recorded for this clone. V and J are TRBV30 and TRBJ2-1; no reliable D call. Germline loops: CDR1 GTSNPN, CDR2 SVGIG (reference sequence). This CDR3 has 11 residues. V shed 1 base and J shed 7 bases, with 5 bases lying between them. CDR3 loop: CAWSDPNEQFF. The CDR3 coding sequence is TGTGCCTGGAGTGATCCGAATGAGCAGTTCTTC.

This chain joins TRBV6-6 and TRBJ2-1; tentative D call: TRBD1 (6 bases). The germline CDR1 and CDR2 sequences are MNHNY and SVGAGI (reference sequence). The CDR3 covers 16 residues. Trimming removed 5 bases from V and 0 bases from J, with 14 bases in between. The CDR3 region has the DNA TGTGCCAGCAGTCTTTCAGGGGTAAGCTCCTACAATGAGCAGTTCTTC. It yields the protein CASSLSGVSSYNEQFF.

The sample holds a few counts of this clone. The chain combines TRBV11-2 with TRBJ2-3; no firm D call. Trimming removed 1 base at V and 2 bases at J, with 19 bases between. Germline V lookup: CDR1 SGHAT, CDR2 FQNNGV. This CDR3 comprises 18 residues. The CDR3 coding sequence is TGTGCCAGCAGCTTAGCAGGAGTACTTCAAGACTTCACAGATACGCAGTATTTT. Translation: CASSLAGVLQDFTDTQYF.

This clone was observed once. V gene TRBV27 combines with J gene TRBJ2-7, with TRBD1 identical over 8 bases. This CDR3 is built from 13 residues. Germline V gives CDR1 MNHEY, CDR2 SMNVEV (reference sequence). V trimming: 5 bases; J trimming: 5 bases; junction bases outside the gene matches: 5. CDR3 nucleotide sequence: TGTGCCAGCAGTGTGACAGGGGTCAACGAGCAGTACTTC. Translated, it gives CASSVTGVNEQYF.

J is TRBJ1-1 and V is TRBV29-1, with 8 nucleotides matching TRBD1. V shed 4 bases and J 6 bases; nucleotides not matched to a gene: 7. CDR1 SQVTM and CDR2 ANQGSEA come from the germline V gene. The CDR3 is 13 amino acids. The CDR3 coding sequence is TGCAGCGTTGCAAAGGACAGGGTGCCTGAAGCTTTCTTT. It translates to CSVAKDRVPEAFF.

This chain uses TRBV11-2 with TRBJ1-3; D is uncertain. Germline V gene sequence: CDR1 SGHAT, CDR2 FQNNGV. V lost 1 base to trimming and J lost 4 bases, with 8 bases between them. The CDR3 extends over 14 amino acids. CDR3 DNA: TGTGCCAGCAGCTTAGGAGATAAAGGAAACACCATATATTTT. Protein sequence: CASSLGDKGNTIYF.

This clone has just a few counts. This chain links TRBV6-5 with TRBJ2-2; weak D call: TRBD2 (5 bases). V gave up 3 bases and J gave up 7 bases, with 9 bases separating them. Germline CDR1 and CDR2: MNHEY and SVGAGI. The CDR3 contains 13 residues. The CDR3 region is CASSYVGSGELFF. DNA of the CDR3: TGTGCCAGCAGTTATGTGGGGAGCGGGGAGCTGTTTTTT.

Only a few counts were recorded for this clone. This chain joins TRBV30 and TRBJ1-1; a weak D match, TRBD1 (5 bases). Germline values: CDR1 GTSNPN, CDR2 SVGIG (reference sequence). The V end was cut by 0 bases, the J end by 1 base, with 6 bases between. The CDR3 extends over 13 amino acids. Here the CDR3 reads CAWSVDRNTEAFF. The CDR3 region has the DNA TGTGCCTGGAGTGTTGACAGGAACACTGAAGCTTTCTTT. Full variable domain (remainder filled in from reference TRBV30 and TRBJ1-1): SQTIHQWPATLVQPVGSPLSLECTVEGTSNPNLYWYRQAAGRGLQLLFYSVGIGQISSEVPQNLSASRPQDRQFILSSKKLLLSDSGFYLCAWSVDRNTEAFFGQGTRLTVV.

This clone was picked up a small number of times. This chain connects TRBV6-1 to TRBJ2-3; tentatively, D is TRBD1 or TRBD2 (5 bases each). This CDR3 contains 14 residues. V lost 7 bases and J lost 2, with 13 bases in between. CDR1 and CDR2 (germline): MNHNS, SASEGT. The CDR3: CASNEGQTTDTQYF. CDR3 nucleotides: TGTGCCAGCAATGAGGGGCAGACCACAGATACGCAGTATTTT.